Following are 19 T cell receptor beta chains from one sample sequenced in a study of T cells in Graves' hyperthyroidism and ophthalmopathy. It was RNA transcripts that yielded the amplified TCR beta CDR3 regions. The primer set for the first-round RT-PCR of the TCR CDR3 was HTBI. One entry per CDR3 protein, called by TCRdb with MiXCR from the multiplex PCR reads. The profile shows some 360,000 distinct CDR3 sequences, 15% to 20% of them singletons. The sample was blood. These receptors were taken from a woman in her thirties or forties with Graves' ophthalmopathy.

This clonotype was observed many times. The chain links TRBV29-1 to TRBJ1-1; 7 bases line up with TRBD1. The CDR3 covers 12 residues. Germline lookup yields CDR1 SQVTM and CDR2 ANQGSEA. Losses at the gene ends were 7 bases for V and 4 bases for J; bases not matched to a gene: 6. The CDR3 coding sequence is TGCAGCGGGATTCAGGGGGGCACTGAAGCTTTCTTT. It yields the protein CSGIQGGTEAFF.

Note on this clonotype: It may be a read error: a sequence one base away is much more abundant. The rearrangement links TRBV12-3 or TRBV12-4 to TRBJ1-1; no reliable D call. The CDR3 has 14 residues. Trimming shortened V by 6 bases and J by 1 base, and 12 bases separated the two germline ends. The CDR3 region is CASRPGGTNTEAFF. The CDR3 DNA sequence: TGTGCCAGCAGACCGGGCGGAACGAACACTGAAGCTTTCTTT.

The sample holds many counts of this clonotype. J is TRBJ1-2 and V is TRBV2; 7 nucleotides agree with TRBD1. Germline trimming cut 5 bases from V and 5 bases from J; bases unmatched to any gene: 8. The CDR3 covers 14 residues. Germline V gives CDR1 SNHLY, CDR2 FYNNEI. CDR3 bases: TGTGCCAGCAGTCGGGACAGTCTCGGGTATGGCTACACCTTC. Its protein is CASSRDSLGYGYTF.

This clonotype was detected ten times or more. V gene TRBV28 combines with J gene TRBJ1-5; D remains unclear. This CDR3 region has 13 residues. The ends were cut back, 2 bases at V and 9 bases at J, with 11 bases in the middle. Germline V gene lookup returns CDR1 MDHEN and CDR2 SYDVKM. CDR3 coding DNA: TGTGCCAGCAGTTTACCCGGATCGGGGCCCCAGCATTTT. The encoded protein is CASSLPGSGPQHF.

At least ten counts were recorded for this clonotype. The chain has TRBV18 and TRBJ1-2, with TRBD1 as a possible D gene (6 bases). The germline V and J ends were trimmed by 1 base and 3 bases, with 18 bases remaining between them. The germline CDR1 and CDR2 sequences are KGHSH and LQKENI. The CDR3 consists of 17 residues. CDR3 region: CASSPRNREENYYGYTF. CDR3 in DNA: TGTGCCAGCTCACCACGAAACAGGGAGGAGAATTACTATGGCTACACCTTC.

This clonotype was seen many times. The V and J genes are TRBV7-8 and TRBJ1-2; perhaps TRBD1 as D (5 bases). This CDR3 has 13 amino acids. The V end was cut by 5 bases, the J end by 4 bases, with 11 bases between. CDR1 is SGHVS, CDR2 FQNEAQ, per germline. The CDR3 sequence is CASSGSGSYGYTF. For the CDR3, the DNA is TGTGCCAGCAGCGGCTCAGGGAGCTATGGCTACACCTTC. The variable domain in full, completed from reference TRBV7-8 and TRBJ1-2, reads GAGVSQSPRYKVAKRGQDVALRCDPISGHVSLFWYQQALGQGPEFLTYFQNEAQLDKSGLPSDRFFAERPEGSVSTLKIQRTQQEDSAVYLCASSGSGSYGYTFGSGTRLTVV.

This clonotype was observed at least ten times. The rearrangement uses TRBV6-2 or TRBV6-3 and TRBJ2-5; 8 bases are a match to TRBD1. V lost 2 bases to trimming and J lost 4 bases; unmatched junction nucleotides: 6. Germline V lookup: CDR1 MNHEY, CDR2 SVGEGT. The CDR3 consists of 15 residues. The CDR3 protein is CASSYLTGTGETQYF. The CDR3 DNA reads TGTGCCAGCAGTTACCTGACCGGGACAGGAGAGACCCAGTACTTC.

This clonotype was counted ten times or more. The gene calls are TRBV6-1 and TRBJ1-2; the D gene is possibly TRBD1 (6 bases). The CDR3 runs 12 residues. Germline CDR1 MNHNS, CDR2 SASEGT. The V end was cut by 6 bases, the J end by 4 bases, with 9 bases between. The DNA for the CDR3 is TGTGCCAGCAGACAGGGACCCTATGGCTACACCTTC. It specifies CASRQGPYGYTF.

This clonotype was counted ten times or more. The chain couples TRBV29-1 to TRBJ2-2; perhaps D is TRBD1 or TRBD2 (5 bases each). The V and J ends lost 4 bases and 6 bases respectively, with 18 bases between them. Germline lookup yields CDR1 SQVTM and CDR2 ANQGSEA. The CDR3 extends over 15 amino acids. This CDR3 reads CSVARRGPGAGELFF. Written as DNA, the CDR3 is TGCAGCGTTGCAAGAAGGGGACCCGGAGCCGGGGAGCTGTTTTTT.

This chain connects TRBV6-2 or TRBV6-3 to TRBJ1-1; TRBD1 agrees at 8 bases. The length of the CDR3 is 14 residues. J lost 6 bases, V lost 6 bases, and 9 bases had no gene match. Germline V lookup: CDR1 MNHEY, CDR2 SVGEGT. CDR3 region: CASSRTGSRSEAFF. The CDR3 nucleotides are TGTGCCAGCAGCCGGACAGGGAGTAGGTCTGAAGCTTTCTTT.

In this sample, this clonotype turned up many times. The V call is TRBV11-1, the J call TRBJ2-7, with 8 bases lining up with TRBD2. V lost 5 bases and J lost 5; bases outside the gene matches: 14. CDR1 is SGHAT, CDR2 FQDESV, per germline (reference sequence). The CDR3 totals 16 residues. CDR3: CASSRQGVAGYNEQYF. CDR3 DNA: TGTGCCAGCAGCAGACAAGGGGTAGCGGGATATAACGAGCAGTACTTC. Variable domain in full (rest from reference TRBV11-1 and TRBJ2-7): EAEVAQSPRYKITEKSQAVAFWCDPISGHATLYWYRQILGQGPELLVQFQDESVVDDSQLPKDRFSAERLKGVDSTLKIQPAELGDSAMYLCASSRQGVAGYNEQYFGPGTRLTVT.

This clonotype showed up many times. The DNA of the CDR3 is TGCAGTGCCATCCCTGGGGGACAGGCTTCTGACTACGAGCAGTACTTC. Translated, it gives CSAIPGGQASDYEQYF. V gene TRBV20-1 combines with J gene TRBJ2-7; TRBD1 matches at 8 bases. The V segment lost 6 bases and the J segment 3 bases; nucleotides outside the gene matches: 16. The CDR3 length is 16 residues. In germline, CDR1 is DFQATT, CDR2 SNEGSKA (reference sequence).

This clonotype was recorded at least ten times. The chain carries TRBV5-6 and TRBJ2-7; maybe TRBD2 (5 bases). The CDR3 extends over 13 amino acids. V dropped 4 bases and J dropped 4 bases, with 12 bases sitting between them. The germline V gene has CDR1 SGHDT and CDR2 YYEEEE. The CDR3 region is CASSTWTEYEQYF. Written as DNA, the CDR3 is TGTGCCAGCAGCACGTGGACTGAGTACGAGCAGTACTTC.

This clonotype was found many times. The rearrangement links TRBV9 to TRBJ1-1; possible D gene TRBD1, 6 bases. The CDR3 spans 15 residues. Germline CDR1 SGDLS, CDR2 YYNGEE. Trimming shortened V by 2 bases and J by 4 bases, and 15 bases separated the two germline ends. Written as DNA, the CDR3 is TGTGCCAGCAGCGTCGCTGGGACATCCAGCACTGAAGCTTTCTTT. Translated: CASSVAGTSSTEAFF.

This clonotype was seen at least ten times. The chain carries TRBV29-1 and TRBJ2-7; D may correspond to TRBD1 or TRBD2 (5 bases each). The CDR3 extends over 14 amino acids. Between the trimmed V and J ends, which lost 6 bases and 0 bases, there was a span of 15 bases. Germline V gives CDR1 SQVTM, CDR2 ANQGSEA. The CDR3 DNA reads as TGCAGCGTCCGGGACCATCAAGCCTCCTACGAGCAGTACTTC. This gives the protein CSVRDHQASYEQYF.

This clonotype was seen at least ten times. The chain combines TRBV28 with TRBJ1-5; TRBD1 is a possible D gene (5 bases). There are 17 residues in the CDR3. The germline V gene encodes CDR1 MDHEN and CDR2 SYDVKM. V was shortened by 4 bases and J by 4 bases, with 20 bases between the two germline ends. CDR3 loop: CASSSSNRFDDNQPQHF. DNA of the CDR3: TGTGCCAGCAGTTCAAGTAACAGGTTCGACGATAATCAGCCCCAGCATTTT.

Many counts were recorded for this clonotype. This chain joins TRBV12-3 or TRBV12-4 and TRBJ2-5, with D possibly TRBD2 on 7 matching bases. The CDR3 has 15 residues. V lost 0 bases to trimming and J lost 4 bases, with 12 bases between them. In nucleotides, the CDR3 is TGTGCCAGCAGTTTAGCGGGGGGGCCGGGAGAGACCCAGTACTTC. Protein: CASSLAGGPGETQYF.

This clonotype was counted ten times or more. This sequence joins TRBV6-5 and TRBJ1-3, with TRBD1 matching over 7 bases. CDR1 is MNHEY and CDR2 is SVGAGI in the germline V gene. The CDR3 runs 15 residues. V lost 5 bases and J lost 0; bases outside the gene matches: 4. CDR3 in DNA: TGTGCCAGCAGTACGGGACAGCTCTCTGGAAACACCATATATTTT. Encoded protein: CASSTGQLSGNTIYF.

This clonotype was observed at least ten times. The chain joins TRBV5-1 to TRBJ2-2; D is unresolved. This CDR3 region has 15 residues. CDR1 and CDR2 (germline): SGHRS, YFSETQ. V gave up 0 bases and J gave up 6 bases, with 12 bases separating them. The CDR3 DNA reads TGCGCCAGCAGCTTGGCCCTAGTGGCCCCCGGGGAGCTGTTTTTT. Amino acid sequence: CASSLALVAPGELFF.